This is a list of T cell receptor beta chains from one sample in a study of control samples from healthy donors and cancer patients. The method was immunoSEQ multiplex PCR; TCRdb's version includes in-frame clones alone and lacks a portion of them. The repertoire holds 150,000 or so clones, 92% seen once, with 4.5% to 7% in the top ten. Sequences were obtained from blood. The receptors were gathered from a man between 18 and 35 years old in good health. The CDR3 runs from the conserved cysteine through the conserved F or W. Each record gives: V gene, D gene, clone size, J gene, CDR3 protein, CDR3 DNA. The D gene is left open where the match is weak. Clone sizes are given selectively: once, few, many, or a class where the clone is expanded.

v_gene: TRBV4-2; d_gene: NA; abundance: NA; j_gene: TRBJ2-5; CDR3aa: CASSQDFQETQYF; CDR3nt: TGTGCCAGCAGCCAAGACTTCCAAGAGACCCAGTACTTC
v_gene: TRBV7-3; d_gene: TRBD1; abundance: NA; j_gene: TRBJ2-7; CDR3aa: CASSPDRGNLYEQYF; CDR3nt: TGTGCCAGCAGCCCGGACAGGGGCAACCTCTACGAGCAGTACTTC
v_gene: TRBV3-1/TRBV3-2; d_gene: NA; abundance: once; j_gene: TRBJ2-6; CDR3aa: CASSRDSPGANVLTF; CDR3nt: TGTGCCAGCAGCCGGGACTCGCCTGGGGCCAACGTCCTGACTTTC
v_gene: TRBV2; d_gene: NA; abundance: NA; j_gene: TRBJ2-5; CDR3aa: CATTGKTVETQYF; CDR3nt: TGTGCCACCACAGGGAAGACTGTAGAGACCCAGTACTTC
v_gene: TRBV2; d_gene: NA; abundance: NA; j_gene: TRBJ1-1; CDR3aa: CASSEDGGYTEAFF; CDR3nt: TGTGCCAGCAGTGAAGATGGGGGATACACTGAAGCTTTCTTT
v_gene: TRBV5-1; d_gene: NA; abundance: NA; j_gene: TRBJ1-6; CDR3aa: CASSLGPNSPLHF; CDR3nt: TGCGCCAGCAGCTTGGGTCCGAATTCACCCCTCCACTTT
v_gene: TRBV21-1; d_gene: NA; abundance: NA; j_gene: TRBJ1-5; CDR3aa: CASSKPKYRNYSNQPQHF; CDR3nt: TGTGCCAGCAGCAAACCGAAATATCGGAATTATAGCAATCAGCCCCAGCATTTT
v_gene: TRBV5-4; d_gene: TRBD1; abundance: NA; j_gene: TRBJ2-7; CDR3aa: CASSLFGTAQDEQYF; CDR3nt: TGTGCCAGCAGCTTGTTTGGGACAGCACAAGACGAGCAGTACTTC
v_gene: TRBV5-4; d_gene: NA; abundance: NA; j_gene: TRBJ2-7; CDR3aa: CASSLWLGRAFPYEQYF; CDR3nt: TGTGCCAGCAGCTTGTGGTTGGGCAGGGCCTTTCCCTACGAGCAGTACTTC
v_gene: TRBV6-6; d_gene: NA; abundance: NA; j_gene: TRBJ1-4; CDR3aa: CASSYPRAGSNEKLFF; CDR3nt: TGTGCCAGCAGTTACCCCCGGGCGGGCTCTAATGAAAAACTGTTTTTT
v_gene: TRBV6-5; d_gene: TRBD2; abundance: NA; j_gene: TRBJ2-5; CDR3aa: CASSFTSGVLRETQYF; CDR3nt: TGTGCCAGCAGTTTTACTAGCGGGGTTCTAAGGGAGACCCAGTACTTC
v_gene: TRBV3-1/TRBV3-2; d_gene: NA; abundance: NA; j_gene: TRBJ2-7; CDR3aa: CASSLSSYEQYF; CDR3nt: TGTGCCAGCAGCCTTAGCTCCTACGAGCAGTACTTC
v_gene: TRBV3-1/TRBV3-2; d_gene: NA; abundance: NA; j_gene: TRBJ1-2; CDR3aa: CASSPSTDSLYGYTF; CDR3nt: TGTGCCAGCAGCCCATCCACGGACAGCCTTTATGGCTACACCTTC
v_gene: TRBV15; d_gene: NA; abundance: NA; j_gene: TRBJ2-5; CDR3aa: CATSRDPGPQETQYF; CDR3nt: TGTGCCACCAGCAGAGATCCGGGCCCTCAAGAGACCCAGTACTTC
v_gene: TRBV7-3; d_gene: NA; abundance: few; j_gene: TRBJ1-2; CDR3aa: CASSFGGSYGYTF; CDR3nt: TGTGCCAGCAGCTTTGGGGGCAGCTATGGCTACACCTTC
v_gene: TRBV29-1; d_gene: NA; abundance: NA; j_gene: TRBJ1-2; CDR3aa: CRTRAVGTIHDYTF; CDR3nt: TGCCGCACAAGGGCCGTAGGGACCATTCATGACTACACCTTC
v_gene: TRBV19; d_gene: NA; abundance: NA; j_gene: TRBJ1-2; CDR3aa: CASTQLGGSYYGYTF; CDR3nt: TGTGCCAGTACCCAATTAGGAGGCAGTTACTATGGCTACACCTTC
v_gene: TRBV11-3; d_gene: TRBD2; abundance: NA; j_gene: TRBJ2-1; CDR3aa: CASSLPVAGGGLGEQFF; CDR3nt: TGTGCCAGCAGCTTACCCGTGGCGGGGGGGGGCCTGGGTGAGCAGTTCTTC
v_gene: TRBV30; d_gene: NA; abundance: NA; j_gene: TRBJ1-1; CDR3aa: CAWRVVGQLNTEAFF; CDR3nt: TGTGCCTGGAGGGTCGTAGGACAGTTGAACACTGAAGCTTTCTTT
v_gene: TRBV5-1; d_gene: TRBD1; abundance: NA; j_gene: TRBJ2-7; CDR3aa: CASSVGQSSYEQYF; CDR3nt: TGCGCCAGCAGCGTGGGACAGAGCTCCTACGAGCAGTACTTC
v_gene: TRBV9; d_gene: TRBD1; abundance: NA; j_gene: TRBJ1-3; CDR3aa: CASSLGQGQFSGNTIYF; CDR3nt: TGTGCCAGCAGCCTGGGACAGGGGCAATTCTCTGGAAACACCATATATTTT
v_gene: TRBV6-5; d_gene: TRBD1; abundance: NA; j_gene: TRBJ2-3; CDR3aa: CASSYSWTGQDTQYF; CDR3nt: TGTGCCAGCAGTTACTCGTGGACAGGGCAAGATACGCAGTATTTT
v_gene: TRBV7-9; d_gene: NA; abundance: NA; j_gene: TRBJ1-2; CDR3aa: CASTLGPYGYTF; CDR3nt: TGTGCCAGCACCCTCGGCCCCTATGGCTACACCTTC
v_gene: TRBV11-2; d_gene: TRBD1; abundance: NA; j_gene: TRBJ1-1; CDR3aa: CASSRRTGNTEAFF; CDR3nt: TGTGCCAGCAGCCGTCGGACAGGGAACACTGAAGCTTTCTTT
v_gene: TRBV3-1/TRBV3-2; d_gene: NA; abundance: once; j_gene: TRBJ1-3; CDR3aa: CASSQTGHGNTIYF; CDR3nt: TGTGCCAGCAGCCAAACAGGCCACGGAAACACCATATATTTT
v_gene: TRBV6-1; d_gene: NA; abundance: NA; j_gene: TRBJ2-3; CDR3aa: CASSEQGGETDTQYF; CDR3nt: TGTGCCAGCAGTGAACAAGGGGGGGAAACAGATACGCAGTATTTT
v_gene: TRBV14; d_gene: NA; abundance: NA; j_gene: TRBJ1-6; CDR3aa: CASSQDTGRSLHF; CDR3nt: TGTGCCAGCAGCCAAGATACGGGGAGGTCCCTCCACTTT
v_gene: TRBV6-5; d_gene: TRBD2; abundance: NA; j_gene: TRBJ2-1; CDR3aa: CASTQSGGAVNEQFF; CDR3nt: TGTGCCAGTACCCAAAGCGGGGGGGCGGTCAATGAGCAGTTCTTC
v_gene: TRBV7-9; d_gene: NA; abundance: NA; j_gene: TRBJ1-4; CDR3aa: CASSLGSVATNEKLFF; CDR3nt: TGTGCCAGCAGCTTAGGCTCAGTCGCCACTAATGAAAAACTGTTTTTT
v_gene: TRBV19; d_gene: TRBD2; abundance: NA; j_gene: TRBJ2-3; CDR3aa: CASSLLAGGTDTQYF; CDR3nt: TGTGCCAGTAGTCTCTTAGCGGGGGGCACAGATACGCAGTATTTT
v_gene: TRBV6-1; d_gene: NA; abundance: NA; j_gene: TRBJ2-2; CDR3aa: CASSERGWGAVNTGELFF; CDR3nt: TGTGCCAGCAGTGAAAGGGGATGGGGGGCAGTGAACACCGGGGAGCTGTTTTTT
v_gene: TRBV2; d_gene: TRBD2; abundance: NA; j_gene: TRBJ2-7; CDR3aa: CASTTSGGGEQYF; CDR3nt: TGTGCCAGCACTACTAGCGGGGGCGGGGAGCAGTACTTC
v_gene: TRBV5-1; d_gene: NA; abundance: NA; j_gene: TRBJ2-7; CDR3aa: CASKLYVGDKKQYF; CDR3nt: TGCGCCAGTAAACTCTACGTCGGGGATAAGAAGCAGTACTTC
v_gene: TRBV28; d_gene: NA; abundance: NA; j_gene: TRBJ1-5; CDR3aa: CASSTRNSNQPQHF; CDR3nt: TGTGCCAGCAGTACAAGGAATAGCAATCAGCCCCAGCATTTT
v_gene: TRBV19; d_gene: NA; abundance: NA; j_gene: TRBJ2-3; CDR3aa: CASGERQDQYF; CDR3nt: TGTGCCAGCGGAGAGAGACAGGACCAGTATTTT
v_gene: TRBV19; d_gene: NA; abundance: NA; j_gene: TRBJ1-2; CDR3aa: CASSPLGEEGYTF; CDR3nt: TGTGCCAGTAGTCCCCTCGGGGAAGAAGGCTACACCTTC
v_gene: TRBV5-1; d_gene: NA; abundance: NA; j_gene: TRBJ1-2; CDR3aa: CASSLEGNYGYTF; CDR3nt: TGCGCCAGCAGCTTGGAAGGGAACTATGGCTACACCTTC
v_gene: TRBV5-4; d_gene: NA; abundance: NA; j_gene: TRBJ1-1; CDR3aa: CASSLRAGAMNTEAFF; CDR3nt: TGTGCCAGCAGCTTGAGGGCAGGGGCTATGAACACTGAAGCTTTCTTT
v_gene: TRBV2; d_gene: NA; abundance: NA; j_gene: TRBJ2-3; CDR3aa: CASSRDSGPYTQYF; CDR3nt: TGTGCCAGCAGCAGAGATAGCGGACCATATACGCAGTATTTT
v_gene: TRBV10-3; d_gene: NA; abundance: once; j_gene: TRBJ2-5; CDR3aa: CAISDDQETQYF; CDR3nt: TGTGCCATCAGTGATGACCAAGAGACCCAGTACTTC
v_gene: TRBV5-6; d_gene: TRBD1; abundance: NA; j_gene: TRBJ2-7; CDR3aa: CASSFRTGSYEQYF; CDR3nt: TGTGCCAGCAGCTTTAGGACAGGGTCCTACGAGCAGTACTTC
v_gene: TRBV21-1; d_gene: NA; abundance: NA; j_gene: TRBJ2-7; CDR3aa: CASSKGLGTGGGEGLDEQYF; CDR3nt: TGTGCCAGCAGCAAAGGACTTGGGACAGGGGGCGGGGAGGGTTTAGACGAGCAGTACTTC
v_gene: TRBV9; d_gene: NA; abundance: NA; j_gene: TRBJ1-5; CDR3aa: CASSVDLYQPQHF; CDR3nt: TGTGCCAGCAGCGTAGATTTGTATCAGCCCCAGCATTTT
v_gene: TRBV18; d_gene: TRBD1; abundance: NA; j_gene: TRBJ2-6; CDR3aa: CASSQNTGQGASGANVLTF; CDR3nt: TGTGCCAGCTCACAGAACACGGGACAGGGGGCCTCTGGGGCCAACGTCCTGACTTTC
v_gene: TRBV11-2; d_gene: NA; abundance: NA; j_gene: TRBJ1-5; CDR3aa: CASSWDGNQPQHF; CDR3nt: TGTGCCAGCAGTTGGGACGGGAATCAGCCCCAGCATTTT
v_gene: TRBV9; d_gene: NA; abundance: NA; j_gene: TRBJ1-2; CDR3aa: CASSAQTDFGGYTF; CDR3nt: TGTGCCAGCAGCGCCCAGACTGACTTCGGAGGCTACACCTTC
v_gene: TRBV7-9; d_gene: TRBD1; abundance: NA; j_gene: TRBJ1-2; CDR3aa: CASSLDRGYGYTF; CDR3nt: TGTGCCAGCAGCTTAGACAGGGGCTATGGCTACACCTTC
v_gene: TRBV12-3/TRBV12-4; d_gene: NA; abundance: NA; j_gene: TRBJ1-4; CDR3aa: CASSPRGREKLFF; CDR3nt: TGTGCCAGCAGTCCGAGGGGCCGTGAAAAACTGTTTTTT
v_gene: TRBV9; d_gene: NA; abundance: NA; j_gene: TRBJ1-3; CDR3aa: CASSVGGGTGNTIYF; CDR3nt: TGTGCCAGCAGCGTAGGAGGGGGAACTGGAAACACCATATATTTT
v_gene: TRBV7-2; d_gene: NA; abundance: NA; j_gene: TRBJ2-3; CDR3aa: CASSSSGGLKYF; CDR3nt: TGTGCCAGCAGCTCTTCCGGAGGACTGAAGTATTTT
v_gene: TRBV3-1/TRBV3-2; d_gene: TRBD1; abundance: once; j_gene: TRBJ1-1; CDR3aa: CASSHSRQGEAFF; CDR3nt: TGTGCCAGCAGCCATTCCCGACAGGGTGAAGCTTTCTTT
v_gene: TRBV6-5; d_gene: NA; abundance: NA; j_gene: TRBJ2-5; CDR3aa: CASSFRQVQETQYF; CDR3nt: TGTGCCAGCAGTTTCAGACAGGTCCAAGAGACCCAGTACTTC
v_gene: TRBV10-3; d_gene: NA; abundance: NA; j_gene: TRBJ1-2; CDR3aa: CATMDRGYTF; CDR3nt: TGTGCCACCATGGACCGGGGCTACACCTTC
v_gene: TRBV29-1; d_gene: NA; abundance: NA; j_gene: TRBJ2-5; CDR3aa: CSVARGRGPGQETQYF; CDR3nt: TGCAGCGTCGCGAGAGGCCGGGGGCCGGGGCAAGAGACCCAGTACTTC